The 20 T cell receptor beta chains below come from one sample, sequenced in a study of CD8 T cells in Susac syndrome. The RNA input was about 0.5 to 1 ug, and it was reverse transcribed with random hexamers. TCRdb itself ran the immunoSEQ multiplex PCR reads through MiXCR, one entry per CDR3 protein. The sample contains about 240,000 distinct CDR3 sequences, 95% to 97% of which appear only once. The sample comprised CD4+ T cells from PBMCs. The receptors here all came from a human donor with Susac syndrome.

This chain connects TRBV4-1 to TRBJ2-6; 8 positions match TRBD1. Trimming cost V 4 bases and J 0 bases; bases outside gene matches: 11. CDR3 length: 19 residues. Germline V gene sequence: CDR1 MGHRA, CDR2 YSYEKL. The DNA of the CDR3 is TGCGCCAGCAGCCCGCGGACAGGGAAGGGTCTCTCTGGGGCCAACGTCCTGACTTTC. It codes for CASSPRTGKGLSGANVLTF.

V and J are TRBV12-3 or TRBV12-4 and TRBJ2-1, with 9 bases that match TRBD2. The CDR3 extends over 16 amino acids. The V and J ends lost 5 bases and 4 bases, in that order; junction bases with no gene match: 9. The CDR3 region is CASSPRTSATYNEQFF. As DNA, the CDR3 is TGTGCCAGCAGTCCCAGGACTAGCGCGACTTACAATGAGCAGTTCTTC.

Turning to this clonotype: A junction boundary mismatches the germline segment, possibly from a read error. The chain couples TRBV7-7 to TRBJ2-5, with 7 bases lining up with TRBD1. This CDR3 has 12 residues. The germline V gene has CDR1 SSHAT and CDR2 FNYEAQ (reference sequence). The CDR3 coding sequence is TGTGCTAGCACCCCGACAGGGGAGACCCAGTACTTC. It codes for CASTPTGETQYF.

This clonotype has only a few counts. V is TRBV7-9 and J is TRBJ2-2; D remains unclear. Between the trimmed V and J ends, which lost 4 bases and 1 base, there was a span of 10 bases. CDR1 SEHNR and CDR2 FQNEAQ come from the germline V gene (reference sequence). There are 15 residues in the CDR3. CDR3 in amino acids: CASSSSLGNTGELFF. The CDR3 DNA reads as TGTGCCAGCAGCTCGAGTCTCGGGAACACCGGGGAGCTGTTTTTT.

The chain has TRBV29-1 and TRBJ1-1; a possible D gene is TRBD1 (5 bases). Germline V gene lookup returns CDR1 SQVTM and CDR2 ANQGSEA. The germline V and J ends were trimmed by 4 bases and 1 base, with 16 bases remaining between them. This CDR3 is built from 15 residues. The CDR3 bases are TGCAGCGTTGTCACTTGGGGACGGGGGAACACTGAAGCTTTCTTT. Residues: CSVVTWGRGNTEAFF.

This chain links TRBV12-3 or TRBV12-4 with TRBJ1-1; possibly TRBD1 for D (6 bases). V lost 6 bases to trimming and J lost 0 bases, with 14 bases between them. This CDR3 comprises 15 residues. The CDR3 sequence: CASSLGGPLNTEAFF. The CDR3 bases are TGTGCCAGCAGCCTTGGGGGGCCATTGAACACTGAAGCTTTCTTT.

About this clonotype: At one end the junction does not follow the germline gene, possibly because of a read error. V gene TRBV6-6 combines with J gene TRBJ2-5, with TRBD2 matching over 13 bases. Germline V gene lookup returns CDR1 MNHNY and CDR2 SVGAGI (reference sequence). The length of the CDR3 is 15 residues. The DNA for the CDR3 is TGTGCCAGCACCGGACTAGCGGGAGCTCAAGAGACCCAGCACTTC. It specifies CASTGLAGAQETQHF.

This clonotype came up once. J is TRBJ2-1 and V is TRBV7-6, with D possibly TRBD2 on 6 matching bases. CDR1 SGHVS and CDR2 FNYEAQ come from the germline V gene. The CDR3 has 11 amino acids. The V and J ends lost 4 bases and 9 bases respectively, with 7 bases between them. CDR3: CASSSAGEQFF. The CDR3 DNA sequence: TGTGCCAGCAGCTCAGCGGGTGAGCAGTTCTTC.

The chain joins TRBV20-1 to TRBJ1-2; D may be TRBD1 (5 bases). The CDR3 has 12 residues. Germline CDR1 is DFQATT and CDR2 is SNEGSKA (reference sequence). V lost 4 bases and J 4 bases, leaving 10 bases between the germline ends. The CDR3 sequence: CSATPTAYGYTF. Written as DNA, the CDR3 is TGCAGTGCTACACCGACAGCCTATGGCTACACCTTC.

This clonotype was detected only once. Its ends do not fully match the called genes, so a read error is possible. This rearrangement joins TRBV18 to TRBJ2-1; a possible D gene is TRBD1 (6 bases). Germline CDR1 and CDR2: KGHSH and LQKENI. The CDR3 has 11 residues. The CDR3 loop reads CASSPDWPTGF. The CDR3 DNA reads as TGTGCCAGCTCTCCAGACTGGCCGACAGGCTTC.

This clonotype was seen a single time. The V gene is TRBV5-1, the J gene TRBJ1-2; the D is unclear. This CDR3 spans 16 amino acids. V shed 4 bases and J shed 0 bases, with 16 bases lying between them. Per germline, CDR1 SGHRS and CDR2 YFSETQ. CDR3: CASSPRASTTNYGYTF. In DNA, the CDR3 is TGCGCCAGCAGCCCCCGGGCCTCGACGACTAACTATGGCTACACCTTC. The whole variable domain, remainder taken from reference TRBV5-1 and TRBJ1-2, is KAGVTQTPRYLIKTRGQQVTLSCSPISGHRSVSWYQQTPGQGLQFLFEYFSETQRNKGNFPGRFSGRQFSNSRSEMNVSTLELGDSALYLCASSPRASTTNYGYTFGSGTRLTVV.

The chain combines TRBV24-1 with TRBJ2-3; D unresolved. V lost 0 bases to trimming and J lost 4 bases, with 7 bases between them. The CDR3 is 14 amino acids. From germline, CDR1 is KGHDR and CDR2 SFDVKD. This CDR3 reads CATSDLLVPDTQYF. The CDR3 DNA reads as TGTGCCACCAGTGATTTGTTAGTTCCAGATACGCAGTATTTT.

Here the CDR3 DNA reads TGTGCCAGCAGCCAAGATCTACGACAGGGCGGTCAGCCCCAGCATTTT. It encodes CASSQDLRQGGQPQHF. The rearrangement uses TRBV3-1 and TRBJ1-5, with 7 bases identical to TRBD1. This CDR3 contains 16 residues. V lost 0 bases, J lost 6 bases, and 8 bases stayed unmatched. Germline V CDR1 and CDR2: LGHDT, YNNKEL (reference sequence).

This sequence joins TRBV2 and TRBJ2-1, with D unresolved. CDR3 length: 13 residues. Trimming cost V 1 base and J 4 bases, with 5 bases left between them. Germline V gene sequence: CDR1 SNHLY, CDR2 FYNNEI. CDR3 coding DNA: TGTGCCAGCAGTGAAGGAGTGTACAATGAGCAGTTCTTC. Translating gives CASSEGVYNEQFF. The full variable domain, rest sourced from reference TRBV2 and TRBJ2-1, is EPEVTQTPSHQVTQMGQEVILRCVPISNHLYFYWYRQILGQKVEFLVSFYNNEISEKSEIFDDQFSVERPDGSNFTLKIRSTKLEDSAMYFCASSEGVYNEQFFGPGTRLTVL.

CDR3 region: CASSLGTSGFGEQYF. For the CDR3, the DNA is TGTGCCAGCAGCCTCGGGACTAGCGGGTTTGGTGAGCAGTACTTC. This chain links TRBV9 with TRBJ2-7, with 12 bases aligning to TRBD2. The CDR3 is made up of 15 amino acids. The V gene end was trimmed by 4 bases and the J gene end by 7 bases; junction bases not matched to a gene: 9. Per the germline V gene, CDR1 is SGDLS and CDR2 is YYNGEE. The full variable domain, its missing parts supplied by reference TRBV9 and TRBJ2-7, is DSGVTQTPKHLITATGQRVTLRCSPRSGDLSVYWYQQSLDQGLQFLIQYYNGEERAKGNILERFSAQQFPDLHSELNLSSLELGDSALYFCASSLGTSGFGEQYFGPGTRLTVT.

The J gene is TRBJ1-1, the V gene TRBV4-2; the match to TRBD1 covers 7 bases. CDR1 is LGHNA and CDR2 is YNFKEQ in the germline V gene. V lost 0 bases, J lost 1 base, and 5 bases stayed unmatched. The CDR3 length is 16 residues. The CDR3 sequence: CASSQDEGQTNTEAFF. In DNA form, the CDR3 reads TGTGCCAGCAGCCAAGATGAGGGACAGACGAACACTGAAGCTTTCTTT.

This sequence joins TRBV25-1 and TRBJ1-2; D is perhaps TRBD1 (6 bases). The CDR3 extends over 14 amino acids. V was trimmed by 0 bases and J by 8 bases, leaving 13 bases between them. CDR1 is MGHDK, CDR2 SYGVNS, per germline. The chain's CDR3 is CASSEYNRESGYTF. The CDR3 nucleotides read TGTGCCAGCAGTGAATACAACAGGGAATCCGGCTACACCTTC.

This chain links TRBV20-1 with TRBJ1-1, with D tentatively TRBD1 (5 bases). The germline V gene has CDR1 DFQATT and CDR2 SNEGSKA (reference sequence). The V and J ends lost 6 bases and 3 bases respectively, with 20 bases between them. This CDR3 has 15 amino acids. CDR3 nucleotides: TGCAGTGCCTCCCCGGGGCAGTCCGGGGACACTGAAGCTTTCTTT. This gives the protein CSASPGQSGDTEAFF.

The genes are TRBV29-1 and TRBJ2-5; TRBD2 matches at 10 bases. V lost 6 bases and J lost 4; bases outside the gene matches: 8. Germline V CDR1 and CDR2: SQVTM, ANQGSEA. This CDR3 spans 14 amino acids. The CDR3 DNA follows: TGCAGCGTGCTAGGGACTAGCGTAGGAGAGACCCAGTACTTC. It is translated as CSVLGTSVGETQYF.

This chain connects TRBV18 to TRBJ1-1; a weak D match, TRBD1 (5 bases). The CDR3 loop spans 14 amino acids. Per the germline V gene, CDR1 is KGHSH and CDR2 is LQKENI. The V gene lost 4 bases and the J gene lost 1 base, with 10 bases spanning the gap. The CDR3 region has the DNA TGTGCCAGCTCACTACGACAGAGGAACACTGAAGCTTTCTTT. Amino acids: CASSLRQRNTEAFF. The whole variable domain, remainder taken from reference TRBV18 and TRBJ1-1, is NAGVMQNPRHLVRRRGQEARLRCSPMKGHSHVYWYRQLPEEGLKFMVYLQKENIIDESGMPKERFSAEFPKEGPSILRIQQVVRGDSAAYFCASSLRQRNTEAFFGQGTRLTVV.